This is a list of T cell receptor beta chains from one sample in a study of cytomegalovirus exposure and HLA in healthy donors. Here immunoSEQ multiplex PCR was the method, and the copy in TCRdb shows in-frame clones only, minus some. In the table there are about 120,000 clones, about 80% of which are singletons. The material sequenced was PBMCs. Receptors originate from a man aged 60-69 years in good health and CMV-seropositive. Both conserved end residues are part of each CDR3. Fields, in order: J gene, clone size, V gene, D gene, CDR3 DNA, CDR3 protein. A D gene is named only where the DNA matches it firmly. Clone size, where shown, is once, few, many, or a class for clones that have expanded.

>TRBJ2-1|.|TRBV15|.
TGTGCCACCAGCAGAGATAGGGCAGGGTACAATGAGCAGTTCTTC
CATSRDRAGYNEQFF
>TRBJ2-7|.|TRBV6-5|.
TGTGCCAGCACGGACCAGGGCGGCTACGAGCAGTACTTC
CASTDQGGYEQYF
>TRBJ2-3|once|TRBV10-3|.
TGTGCCATCAGTCGCGGAGGGTTGGTGACAGATACGCAGTATTTT
CAISRGGLVTDTQYF
>TRBJ2-7|few|TRBV5-1|.
TGCGCCAGCAGCTTCGGGACTGGAGGTTACGAGCAGTACTTC
CASSFGTGGYEQYF
>TRBJ1-1|.|TRBV6-1|TRBD1
TGTGCCAGCAGTGCCAGACAGGGGTTGGACACTGAAGCTTTCTTT
CASSARQGLDTEAFF
>TRBJ1-2|once|TRBV5-1|.
TGCGCCAGCAGCTCCTCCGGGACATGGGCAGGGGGCTACACCTTC
CASSSSGTWAGGYTF
>TRBJ2-7|.|TRBV4-1|TRBD1
TGCGCCAGCAGCCAAGGACAGGGGGCAGTCTACGAGCAGTACTTC
CASSQGQGAVYEQYF
>TRBJ1-1|.|TRBV6-4|.
TGTGCCAGCAGTGACGGTTCTTCGGACAGCCGAATTGATTTCTTT
CASSDGSSDSRIDFF
>TRBJ2-1|.|TRBV2|.
TGTGCCAGCAGTGGCGGGATCGGGGATGAGCAGTTCTTC
CASSGGIGDEQFF
>TRBJ1-1|.|TRBV10-3|.
TGTGCCATCAGTGAGGGACAGCCGAACACTGAAGCTTTCTTT
CAISEGQPNTEAFF
>TRBJ2-7|.|TRBV5-1|TRBD2
TGCGCCAGCAGCTTGGAACTAGCGGGGGACGAGCAGTACTTC
CASSLELAGDEQYF
>TRBJ1-4|.|TRBV30|.
TGTGCCTGGAGTTCCTCAAAGCCTGCAACTAATGAAAAACTGTTTTTT
CAWSSSKPATNEKLFF
>TRBJ1-2|.|TRBV7-3|.
TGTGCCAGCAGCTTAGGCGCCAGCGCTGGCCATGGAGGCTACACCTTC
CASSLGASAGHGGYTF
>TRBJ1-3|.|TRBV9|.
TGTGCCAGCAGCGTATGGGGCTTCTCTGGAAACACCATATATTTT
CASSVWGFSGNTIYF
>TRBJ1-1|.|TRBV18|.
TGTGCCAGTCGCAATGCCTGGGGGGATACTGAAGCTTTCTTT
CASRNAWGDTEAFF
>TRBJ2-1|.|TRBV12-5|.
TGTGCTAGTGGTTTGGGCCCCCCTGAGAGGTTCTTC
CASGLGPPERFF
>TRBJ1-2|.|TRBV6-1|TRBD1
TGTGCCAGCAGTGAAGTCGGACAGGCTCGCTATGGCTACACCTTC
CASSEVGQARYGYTF
>TRBJ1-1|.|TRBV6-1|.
TGTGCCAGTCTCACGACAGGCCTGAACACTGAAGCTTTCTTT
CASLTTGLNTEAFF
>TRBJ1-2|once|TRBV5-4|.
TGTGCCAGCAGCTCAATACAGGGAAACTATGGCTACACCTTC
CASSSIQGNYGYTF
>TRBJ2-1|.|TRBV7-2|TRBD2
TGTGCCAGCAGCTTAGCTAGGGTGGGGGGGGATGAGCAGTTCTTC
CASSLARVGGDEQFF
>TRBJ2-3|few|TRBV23-1|TRBD1
TGCGCCAGCAGTCAACCCCGACAGGGCCAGGCAGATACGCAGTATTTT
CASSQPRQGQADTQYF
>TRBJ1-3|.|TRBV7-9|TRBD1
TGTGCCAGCAGCTTCTCGACAGGGGCTGGAAACACCATATATTTT
CASSFSTGAGNTIYF